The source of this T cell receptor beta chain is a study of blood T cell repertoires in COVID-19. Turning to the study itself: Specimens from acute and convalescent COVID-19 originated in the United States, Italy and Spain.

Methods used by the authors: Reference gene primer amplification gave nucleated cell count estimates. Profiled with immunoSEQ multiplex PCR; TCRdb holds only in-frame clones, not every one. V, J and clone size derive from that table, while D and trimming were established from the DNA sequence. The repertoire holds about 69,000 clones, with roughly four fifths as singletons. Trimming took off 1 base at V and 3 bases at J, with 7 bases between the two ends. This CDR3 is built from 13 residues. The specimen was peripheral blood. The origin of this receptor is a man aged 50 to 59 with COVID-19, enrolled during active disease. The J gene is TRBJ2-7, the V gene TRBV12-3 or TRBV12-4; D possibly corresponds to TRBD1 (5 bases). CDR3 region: CASSLGRVYEQYF. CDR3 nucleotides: TGTGCCAGCAGTTTAGGCAGGGTCTACGAGCAGTACTTC.